Below are 13 T cell receptor beta chains sequenced from a single sample in a study of T cell responses to AZD1222 COVID-19 vaccine (dated by TCRdb to 2020 to 2022). The protocol used for the library was the immunoSEQ multiplex PCR assay. TCRdb's version of the immuneACCESS table is confined to in-frame rearrangements and falls short of the full clone set. An unresolved V gene accounts for under half of the shortfall where checked; the remainder is of unknown origin. The sample includes some 120,000 clones, with just over 85% observed a single time. Of the sample, 7% to 8% is held by the ten largest clones. The sample's time point, from its label and the paper: baseline before first vaccination. Specimen: peripheral blood, collected on day 0 of AZD1222 vaccination. All receptors derive from an adult in good health.

The rearrangement links TRBV7-6 to TRBJ1-6; D is possibly TRBD1 (6 bases). With 1 base removed from V and 9 bases from J, the gap between germline ends came to 7 bases. This CDR3 has 13 amino acids. Germline loops: CDR1 SGHVS, CDR2 FNYEAQ. This chain's CDR3 is CASSLDRASPLHF. The CDR3 DNA reads as TGTGCCAGCAGCTTAGACAGGGCTTCACCCCTCCACTTT.

The chain employs TRBV6-5 and TRBJ1-2; D is uncertain. The ends were cut back, 2 bases at V and 1 base at J, with 8 bases in the middle. This CDR3 contains 14 residues. Germline CDR1 is MNHEY and CDR2 is SVGAGI. In DNA, the CDR3 is TGTGCCAGCAGTTACCTGGGCCATAACTATGGCTACACCTTC. Translated: CASSYLGHNYGYTF.

This chain uses TRBV7-2 with TRBJ2-3; 7 bases are a match to TRBD1. Per the germline V gene, CDR1 is SGHTA and CDR2 is FQGNSA. The CDR3 loop spans 14 amino acids. Trimming at V came to 5 bases and at J to 4 bases, leaving 6 bases not matched to a gene. The CDR3 reads CASSLQTGPDTQYF. DNA of the CDR3: TGTGCCAGCAGCCTGCAGACAGGGCCAGATACGCAGTATTTT.

The CDR3 DNA sequence: TGTGCCAGCAGGAGGTCCGGGACAGGGGTTGGCTACACCTTC. Translated, it gives CASRRSGTGVGYTF. The rearrangement joins TRBV27 to TRBJ1-2; 10 nucleotides align to TRBD1. V dropped 6 bases and J dropped 7; count of bases not matched to a gene: 8. This CDR3 has 14 residues. CDR1 and CDR2 (germline): MNHEY, SMNVEV (reference sequence).

The rearrangement links TRBV7-2 to TRBJ2-7, with D perhaps TRBD1 (6 bases). The germline gives CDR1 SGHTA, CDR2 FQGNSA. The V end was cut by 5 bases, the J end by 3 bases, with 20 bases between. The CDR3 totals 16 residues. The CDR3 loop is CASSPQYLGANYEQYF. CDR3 DNA sequence: TGTGCCAGCAGCCCCCAGTACCTGGGGGCCAACTACGAGCAGTACTTC.

The sample holds a few counts of this clone. This chain uses TRBV2 with TRBJ1-2; D perhaps matches TRBD1 (5 bases). Trimming removed 7 bases from V and 3 bases from J, with 15 bases in between. Germline assignment: CDR1 SNHLY and CDR2 FYNNEI. The CDR3 sequence is 14 residues long. The CDR3 coding sequence is TGTGCCAGCATCTGGGGGGGAGTTGACTATGGCTACACCTTC. Translation gives CASIWGGVDYGYTF.

The chain combines TRBV3-1 (or the pseudogene TRBV3-2) with TRBJ2-2, with D perhaps TRBD1 or TRBD2 (6 bases each). The CDR3 contains 15 residues. CDR1 and CDR2 from the germline V gene are LGHDT and YNNKEL (reference sequence). The V end lost 2 bases, the J end lost 3 bases, and 10 bases lay between the germline ends. CDR3 coding DNA: TGTGCCAGCAGCCAAAGGGGGGCTGACACCGGGGAGCTGTTTTTT. Translating it yields CASSQRGADTGELFF.

This chain joins TRBV4-1 and TRBJ1-4, with 7 bases lining up with TRBD1. With 7 bases clipped from V and 4 bases from J, the junction kept 9 bases outside the gene matches. CDR3 length: 15 amino acids. Germline CDR1 and CDR2: MGHRA and YSYEKL. The CDR3 nucleotides read TGCGCCAGCAAAAAAATGGGGACAGATAATGAAAAACTGTTTTTT. It is translated as CASKKMGTDNEKLFF.

This clone was counted a single time. The genes are TRBV12-3 or TRBV12-4 and TRBJ1-4; possibly TRBD1 for D (6 bases). The V end lost 5 bases, the J end lost 11 bases, and 12 bases lay between the germline ends. CDR3 length equals 12 residues. The CDR3 loop is CASSTQGRKLFF. CDR3 nucleotides: TGTGCCAGCAGTACCCAGGGGAGGAAACTGTTTTTT.

The CDR3 loop reads CASSSSSGGAGKTQYF. As DNA, the CDR3 is TGTGCCAGCAGTTCCTCTAGCGGGGGGGCCGGAAAGACCCAGTACTTC. V gene TRBV28 combines with J gene TRBJ2-5, with 12 bases identical to TRBD2. V lost 4 bases and J lost 6; bases outside the gene matches: 9. From germline, CDR1 is MDHEN and CDR2 SYDVKM. The CDR3 runs to 16 residues.

The chain has TRBV7-9 and TRBJ1-2; D may be TRBD1 (5 bases). This CDR3 is built from 15 residues. The ends were cut back, 1 base at V and 4 bases at J, with 13 bases in the middle. CDR1 is SEHNR, CDR2 FQNEAQ, per germline (reference sequence). CDR3 protein: CASSLGRGDVYGYTF. The CDR3, as DNA: TGTGCCAGCAGCTTAGGGCGCGGGGACGTCTATGGCTACACCTTC.

This chain joins TRBV18 and TRBJ1-6; D remains unclear. The CDR3 has 15 residues. Per the germline V gene, CDR1 is KGHSH and CDR2 is LQKENI. With 3 bases removed from V and 6 bases from J, the gap between germline ends came to 12 bases. The CDR3 coding sequence is TGTGCCAGCTCACCCCCGGGAGGAGTTAATTCACCCCTCCACTTT. Protein sequence: CASSPPGGVNSPLHF.

This clone was seen a single time. This chain connects TRBV19 to TRBJ1-4, with D uncertain. The CDR3 is 13 residues long. Germline CDR1 LNHDA, CDR2 SQIVND (reference sequence). V dropped 5 bases and J dropped 3 bases, with 7 bases sitting between them. DNA for the CDR3: TGTGCCAGTAGTTCTCAGGCTAATGAAAAACTGTTTTTT. Residues: CASSSQANEKLFF.